Sequencing of this T cell receptor (beta chain) was carried out in a study of blood T cell repertoires in COVID-19. Here immunoSEQ multiplex PCR was the method, and the copy in TCRdb shows in-frame clones only, minus some. This sample has roughly 280,000 clones, with around 90% found just once. This clone was seen once. CDR3 size: 14 residues. Germline V lookup: CDR1 MDHEN, CDR2 SYDVKM. With 5 bases clipped from V and 8 bases from J, the junction kept 11 bases outside the gene matches. The sequencing sample was made of peripheral blood. This chain connects TRBV28 to TRBJ1-2; 7 positions agree with TRBD1. The receptor's source is a man in his forties or fifties with acute or convalescent COVID-19. The CDR3 DNA sequence: TGTGCCAGCAGTCCGACAGGGAGCGTACGAGGCTACACCTTC. It yields the protein CASSPTGSVRGYTF.